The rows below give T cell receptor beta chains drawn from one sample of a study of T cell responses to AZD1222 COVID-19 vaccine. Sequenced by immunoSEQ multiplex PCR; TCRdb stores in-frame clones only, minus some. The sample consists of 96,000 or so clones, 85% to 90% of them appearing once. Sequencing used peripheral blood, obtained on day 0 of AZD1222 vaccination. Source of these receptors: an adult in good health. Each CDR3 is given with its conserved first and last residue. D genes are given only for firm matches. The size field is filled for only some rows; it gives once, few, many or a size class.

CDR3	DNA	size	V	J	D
CASSQERSPGLGETQYF	TGCGCCAGCAGCCAAGAGAGATCTCCAGGCCTCGGAGAGACCCAGTACTTC	.	TRBV4-3	TRBJ2-5	.
CASSPGQGFTDTQYF	TGTGCCAGTAGTCCGGGACAGGGATTCACAGATACGCAGTATTTT	.	TRBV19	TRBJ2-3	TRBD1
CSATETNYGYTF	TGCAGTGCTACTGAAACTAACTATGGCTACACCTTC	.	TRBV20-1	TRBJ1-2	.
CASSSGLRGNYEQYF	TGTGCCAGCAGCTCAGGACTCCGAGGGAACTACGAGCAGTACTTC	.	TRBV7-6	TRBJ2-7	.
CASSQDPPGAATYTQYF	TGTGCCAGCAGCCAAGATCCACCAGGAGCCGCCACCTATACGCAGTATTTT	.	TRBV14	TRBJ2-3	.
CASSQEGGQGGSPLHF	TGTGCCAGCAGCCAAGAGGGAGGACAGGGAGGATCACCCCTCCACTTT	.	TRBV3-1/TRBV3-2	TRBJ1-6	TRBD1
CASSRTEENSPLHF	TGTGCCAGCAGTCGGACCGAAGAAAATTCACCCCTCCACTTT	few	TRBV6-4	TRBJ1-6	.
CASSYSGGGRETQYF	TGTGCCAGCAGTTACAGCGGGGGGGGACGGGAGACCCAGTACTTC	.	TRBV6-2/TRBV6-3	TRBJ2-5	TRBD2
CASSPFWESKNIQYF	TGCGCCAGCAGCCCGTTTTGGGAGAGCAAAAACATTCAGTACTTC	.	TRBV4-3	TRBJ2-4	.
CASRRDRVSNEKLFF	TGTGCCAGCAGGAGGGACAGGGTCAGTAATGAAAAACTGTTTTTT	.	TRBV7-8	TRBJ1-4	TRBD1
CASSEIRQGANTEAFF	TGTGCCAGCTCCGAGATTAGACAGGGGGCGAACACTGAAGCTTTCTTT	.	TRBV18	TRBJ1-1	TRBD1
CASIVPGQIREETQYF	TGCGCCAGCATAGTGCCGGGACAGATACGAGAAGAGACCCAGTACTTC	.	TRBV10-1	TRBJ2-5	TRBD1
CASSSPDRTYEQYF	TGTGCCAGCAGTTCCCCGGACAGGACCTACGAGCAGTACTTC	.	TRBV6-1	TRBJ2-7	TRBD1
CASSHWNPGANEKLFF	TGTGCCAGCAGCCATTGGAACCCCGGGGCTAATGAAAAACTGTTTTTT	.	TRBV14	TRBJ1-4	.
CASSSGLAETDTQYF	TGTGCCAGCAGCTCGGGACTAGCGGAAACAGATACGCAGTATTTT	.	TRBV7-2	TRBJ2-3	TRBD2
CASSPLGDRSYEQYF	TGTGCCAGCAGTCCACTAGGGGACAGATCCTACGAGCAGTACTTC	.	TRBV28	TRBJ2-7	TRBD1
CASSLRTSASYNEQFF	TGTGCCAGCAGCCTGCGGACTAGCGCCTCCTACAATGAGCAGTTCTTC	.	TRBV7-8	TRBJ2-1	TRBD2
CASSLDGPSYEQYF	TGTGCCAGCAGCTTGGACGGCCCGTCCTACGAGCAGTACTTC	.	TRBV5-4	TRBJ2-7	.
CASSYVGFRYTF	TGTGCCAGCAGTTACGTCGGTTTTCGCTACACCTTC	.	TRBV6-2/TRBV6-3	TRBJ1-2	.
CASSLEASNYGYTF	TGTGCCAGCAGCTTAGAAGCCAGTAACTATGGCTACACCTTC	.	TRBV7-2	TRBJ1-2	.
CASSLDREGGETQYF	TGTGCCAGCAGCTTGGACAGGGAAGGAGGGGAGACCCAGTACTTC	.	TRBV5-6	TRBJ2-5	.
CASSPNAGPPGTDTQYF	TGTGCCAGCAGCCCTAACGCCGGGCCTCCTGGCACAGATACGCAGTATTTT	.	TRBV3-1/TRBV3-2	TRBJ2-3	.
CASSQVGQGIGEQFF	TGTGCCAGCAGCCAAGTCGGACAGGGGATTGGTGAGCAGTTCTTC	.	TRBV14	TRBJ2-1	TRBD1
CASSLSGTYSGNTIYF	TGTGCCAGCAGTTTATCCGGGACCTACTCTGGAAACACCATATATTTT	.	TRBV28	TRBJ1-3	.
CASSLAGGYEQYF	TGTGCCAGCAGCTTAGCGGGAGGCTACGAGCAGTACTTC	.	TRBV7-2	TRBJ2-7	.
CASSTQRRDRNNSPLHF	TGTGCCAGCAGTACCCAACGTAGGGACAGGAATAATTCACCCCTCCACTTT	.	TRBV28	TRBJ1-6	TRBD1
CASSVGQHPYEQYF	TGTGCCAGCAGCGTAGGACAGCATCCCTACGAGCAGTACTTC	.	TRBV9	TRBJ2-7	.
CASSEITDAVQYF	TGTGCCAGCAGCGAGATCACGGACGCCGTGCAGTACTTC	.	TRBV9	TRBJ2-7	.
CASSRDSFQGEQYF	TGTGCCAGCAGCCGGGACAGCTTCCAGGGGGAGCAGTACTTC	.	TRBV7-3	TRBJ2-7	TRBD1
CASNQWGGRAFF	TGTGCCAGCAACCAGTGGGGTGGTCGGGCTTTCTTT	.	TRBV28	TRBJ1-1	.
CASWGRAGNTIYF	TGTGCCAGCTGGGGGAGAGCTGGAAACACCATATATTTT	.	TRBV18	TRBJ1-3	.
CASRDRGPTTDTQYF	TGTGCCAGTAGGGACAGGGGGCCGACCACAGATACGCAGTATTTT	.	TRBV19	TRBJ2-3	TRBD1
CASSQEGVQGAMDTGELFF	TGTGCCAGCAGCCAAGAAGGGGTACAGGGGGCGATGGACACCGGGGAGCTGTTTTTT	.	TRBV4-2	TRBJ2-2	TRBD1
CASSFSGRADEQYF	TGTGCCAGCAGCTTTAGCGGGAGGGCAGACGAGCAGTACTTC	.	TRBV7-2	TRBJ2-7	TRBD2
CASSLDRGDTGELFF	TGTGCCAGCAGCTTAGACAGAGGGGACACCGGGGAGCTGTTTTTT	.	TRBV7-8	TRBJ2-2	.
CASSPGGGIGNTIYF	TGTGCCAGCAGCCCAGGGGGGGGGATTGGAAACACCATATATTTT	.	TRBV9	TRBJ1-3	TRBD1
CASSWGERDYGYTF	TGTGCCAGCTCCTGGGGAGAAAGGGACTATGGCTACACCTTC	.	TRBV18	TRBJ1-2	.
CATSDGPSGELFF	TGTGCCACCAGTGATGGCCCTAGCGGGGAGCTGTTTTTT	.	TRBV24-1	TRBJ2-2	.
CASSGARGCF	TGTGCCAGCTCAGGGGCCAGGGGGTGTTTC	.	TRBV18	TRBJ2-7	TRBD1
CASSLSRGDYYNSPLHF	TGTGCCAGCAGTTTATCGAGGGGCGATTACTATAATTCACCCCTCCACTTT	.	TRBV27	TRBJ1-6	.
CASSPPGVEQFF	TGTGCCAGCAGTCCTCCGGGAGTTGAGCAGTTCTTC	.	TRBV27	TRBJ2-1	.
CASAYGETQYF	TGTGCCAGCGCTTACGGAGAGACCCAGTACTTC	.	TRBV6-5	TRBJ2-5	.
CASSETQGAYNEQFF	TGTGCCAGCAGTGAAACTCAGGGGGCTTACAATGAGCAGTTCTTC	once	TRBV2	TRBJ2-1	TRBD1
CASTPSGGALYEQYF	TGTGCCAGCACCCCCAGCGGGGGGGCTCTGTACGAGCAGTACTTC	.	TRBV6-5	TRBJ2-7	TRBD2
CASSLDRGKETQYF	TGTGCCAGCAGCTTAGATAGGGGTAAAGAGACCCAGTACTTC	.	TRBV7-2	TRBJ2-5	.
CASSSVGGVNTEAFF	TGTGCCAGCAGCTCCGTGGGAGGAGTGAACACTGAAGCTTTCTTT	.	TRBV5-4	TRBJ1-1	.
CASSVELMGSGANVLTF	TGTGCCAGCAGCGTAGAGTTAATGGGATCTGGGGCCAACGTCCTGACTTTC	.	TRBV9	TRBJ2-6	.
CASSQANRRYEQYF	TGTGCCAGCAGCCAAGCTAACAGACGCTACGAGCAGTACTTC	.	TRBV3-1/TRBV3-2	TRBJ2-7	.
CASSLGQGLLDTEAFF	TGCGCCAGCAGCTTGGGGCAGGGTTTATTAGACACTGAAGCTTTCTTT	.	TRBV5-1	TRBJ1-1	.
CATSRASGGTGANVLTF	TGTGCCACCAGTAGGGCCAGTGGGGGGACTGGGGCCAACGTCCTGACTTTC	.	TRBV24-1	TRBJ2-6	.
CASTYTGKVDTQYF	TGTGCCAGCACCTATACAGGCAAGGTCGATACGCAGTATTTT	.	TRBV7-2	TRBJ2-3	.
CASSFGGGDYEQYF	TGTGCCAGCAGCTTTGGCGGGGGGGACTACGAGCAGTACTTC	.	TRBV7-2	TRBJ2-7	TRBD2
CASSFGWGDTEAFF	TGCGCCAGCAGCTTCGGTTGGGGAGACACTGAAGCTTTCTTT	.	TRBV5-1	TRBJ1-1	.
CAIRSASSNEQFF	TGTGCCATCAGGAGCGCAAGTAGCAATGAGCAGTTCTTC	.	TRBV10-3	TRBJ2-1	.